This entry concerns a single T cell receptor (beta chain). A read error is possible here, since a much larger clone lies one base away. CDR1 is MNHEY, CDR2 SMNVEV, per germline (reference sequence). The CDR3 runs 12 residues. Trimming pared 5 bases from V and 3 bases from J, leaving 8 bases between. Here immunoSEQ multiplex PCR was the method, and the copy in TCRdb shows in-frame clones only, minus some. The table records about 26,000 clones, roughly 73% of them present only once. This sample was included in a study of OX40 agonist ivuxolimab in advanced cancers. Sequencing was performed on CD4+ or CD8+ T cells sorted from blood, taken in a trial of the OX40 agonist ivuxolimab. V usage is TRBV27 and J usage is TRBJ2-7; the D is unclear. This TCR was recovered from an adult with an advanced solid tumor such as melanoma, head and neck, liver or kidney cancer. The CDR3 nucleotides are TGTGCCAGCAGTGCCGATAACTACGAGCAGTACTTC. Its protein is CASSADNYEQYF.